The 4 T cell receptor beta chains reported below all come from one sample, sequenced in a study of tumor-infiltrating lymphocytes in primary liver carcinoma. The source material, 20-30 mg of unsorted bulk tissue, was used to co-extract RNA and DNA. Using a constant-region primer together with ProtoScript II reverse transcriptase, TCR beta cDNA was made from roughly 540 ng of total RNA. Each TCR beta library was derived from three nested multiplex PCR rounds that employed slightly modified ARM-PCR. Investigators reported that the first two PCR rounds, at 10 to 11 cycles each, used TRBV1-TRBV30 forward primers with a C-beta reverse primer. TCRdb re-called the multiplex PCR reads through MiXCR, storing one row per CDR3 protein. The repertoire consists of 20,000 to 30,000 distinct CDR3 sequences, with around 77% occurring once and the leading ten covering less than 40%. Sequenced: liver tumor tissue from sampling region 5. This sample's subset: tumor region T5, tumor centre. The receptor set was obtained from a woman aged 25-40 years with primary liver carcinoma and hepatitis B virus infection.

Regarding this clonotype: A read error is likely, as this CDR3 ends without the conserved phenylalanine or tryptophan. It is unclear where the CDR3 begins or ends on the DNA, so no DNA is shown, and the CDR3 is as TCRdb lists it. The CDR3 loop reads CASSLALGDTRYS. The gene calls are TRBV11-2 and TRBJ2-3. Germline V lookup: CDR1 SGHAT, CDR2 FQNNGV. The CDR3 is made up of 13 amino acids, end residues included.

Comment on this clonotype: At one end, the junction sequence differs from germline, possibly due to a read error. The chain uses TRBV5-6 and TRBJ1-1; D call uncertain. Germline CDR1 and CDR2: SGHDT and YYEEEE. This CDR3 comprises 13 residues. CDR3 DNA sequence: TGTGGCAGCAGATTCGTCGGTGCCACTGAAGCTTCCTTT. Residues: CGSRFVGATEASF.

This clonotype is labeled as medium-sized. The V call is TRBV5-4, the J call TRBJ1-5; perhaps TRBD1 as D (5 bases). V lost 0 bases to trimming and J lost 2 bases, with 12 bases between them. The CDR3 totals 16 residues. Germline V gene lookup returns CDR1 SGHNT and CDR2 YYREEE (reference sequence). Written as DNA, the CDR3 is TGTGCCAGCAGCTTGGATGGGGGTACGGGCAATCAGCCCCAGCATTTT. It is translated as CASSLDGGTGNQPQHF.

As for this clonotype: No conserved phenylalanine or tryptophan is present at the end of the CDR3, so a read error is the likely explanation. The genes are TRBV7-8 and TRBJ2-7; a possible D gene is TRBD2 (5 bases). Germline V gives CDR1 SGHVS, CDR2 FQNEAQ. The CDR3 is made up of 11 amino acids. The V end was cut by 5 bases, the J end by 5 bases, with 7 bases between. CDR3: CASSDYNEQYL. CDR3 bases: TGTGCCAGCAGCGACTACAACGAGCAGTACCTC.